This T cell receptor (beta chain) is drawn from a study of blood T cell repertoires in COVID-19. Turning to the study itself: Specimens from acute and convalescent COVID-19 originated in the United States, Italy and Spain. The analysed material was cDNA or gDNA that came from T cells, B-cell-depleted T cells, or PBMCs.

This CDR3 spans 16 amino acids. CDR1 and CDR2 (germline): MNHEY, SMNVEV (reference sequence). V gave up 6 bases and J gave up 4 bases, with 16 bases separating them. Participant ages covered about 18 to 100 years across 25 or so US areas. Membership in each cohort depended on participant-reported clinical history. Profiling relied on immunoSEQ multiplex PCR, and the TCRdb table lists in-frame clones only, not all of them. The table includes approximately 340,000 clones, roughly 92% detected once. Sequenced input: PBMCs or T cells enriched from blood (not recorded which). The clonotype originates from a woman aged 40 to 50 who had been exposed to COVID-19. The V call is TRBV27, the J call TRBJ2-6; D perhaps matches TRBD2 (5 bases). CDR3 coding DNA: TGTGCCAGCAGCCTGAGGGTTGTAAGAGGGGCCAACGTCCTGACTTTC. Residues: CASSLRVVRGANVLTF. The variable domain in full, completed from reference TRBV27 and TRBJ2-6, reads EAQVTQNPRYLITVTGKKLTVTCSQNMNHEYMSWYRQDPGLGLRQIYYSMNVEVTDKGDVPEGYKVSRKEKRNFPLILESPSPNQTSLYFCASSLRVVRGANVLTFGAGSRLTVL.